The clone carrying this TCR beta chain came up a few times. This sample was taken from a study of T cells after yellow fever vaccination. TCRdb reprocessed the 5' RACE reads with MiXCR, giving one entry per CDR3 protein. The sample lists approximately 140,000 distinct CDR3 sequences, roughly 8.2% seen once, with roughly 0.73% in the top ten. This receptor was taken from a man aged 30 to 39 who received the YFV17D yellow fever vaccine. This specimen was CD4+ T cells sorted from PBMCs, taken 5 days after the yellow fever booster vaccination.

The CDR3 nucleotides read TGTGCCATCAGTGAGTCTAGCCTCGGGGGTCCCACAGATACGCAGTATTTT. Translating it yields CAISESSLGGPTDTQYF. The chain has TRBV10-3 and TRBJ2-3; D is possibly TRBD2 (6 bases). From germline, CDR1 is ENHRY and CDR2 SYGVKD. The V end was cut by 0 bases, the J end by 2 bases, with 15 bases between. The CDR3 length is 17 residues.